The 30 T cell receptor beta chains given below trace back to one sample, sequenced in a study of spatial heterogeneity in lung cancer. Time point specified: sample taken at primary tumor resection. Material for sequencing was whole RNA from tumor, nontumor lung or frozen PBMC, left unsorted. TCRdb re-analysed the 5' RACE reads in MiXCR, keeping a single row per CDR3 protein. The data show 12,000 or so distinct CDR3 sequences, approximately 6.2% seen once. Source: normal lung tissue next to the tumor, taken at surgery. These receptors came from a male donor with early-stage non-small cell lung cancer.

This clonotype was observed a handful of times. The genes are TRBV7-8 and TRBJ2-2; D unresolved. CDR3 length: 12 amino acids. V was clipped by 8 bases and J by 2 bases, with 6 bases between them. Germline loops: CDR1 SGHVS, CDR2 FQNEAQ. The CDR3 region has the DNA TGTGCCAGCGGCAGAAACACCGGGGAGCTGTTTTTT. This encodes CASGRNTGELFF. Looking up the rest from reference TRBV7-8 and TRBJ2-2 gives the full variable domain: GAGVSQSPRYKVAKRGQDVALRCDPISGHVSLFWYQQALGQGPEFLTYFQNEAQLDKSGLPSDRFFAERPEGSVSTLKIQRTQQEDSAVYLCASGRNTGELFFGEGSRLTVL.

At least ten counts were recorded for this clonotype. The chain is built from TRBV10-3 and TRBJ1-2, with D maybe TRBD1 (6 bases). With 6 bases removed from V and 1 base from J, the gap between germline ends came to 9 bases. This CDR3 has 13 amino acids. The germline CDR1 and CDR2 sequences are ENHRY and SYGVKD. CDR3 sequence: CAIRDRLNYGYTF. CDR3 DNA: TGTGCCATCAGGGACAGACTTAACTATGGCTACACCTTC.

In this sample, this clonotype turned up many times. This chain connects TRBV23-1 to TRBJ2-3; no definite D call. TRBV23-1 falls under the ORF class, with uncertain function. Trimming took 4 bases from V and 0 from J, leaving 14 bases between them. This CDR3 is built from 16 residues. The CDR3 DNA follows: TGCGCCAGCAGTCCTGGTCGAGCATCTAGCACAGATACGCAGTATTTT. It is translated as CASSPGRASSTDTQYF.

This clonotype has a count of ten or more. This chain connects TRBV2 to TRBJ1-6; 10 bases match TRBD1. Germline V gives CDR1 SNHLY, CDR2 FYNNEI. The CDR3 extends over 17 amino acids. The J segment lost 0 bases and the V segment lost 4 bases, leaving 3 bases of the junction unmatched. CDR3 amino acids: CASSGTGGDSYNSPLHF. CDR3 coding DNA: TGTGCCAGCAGTGGGACAGGGGGGGACTCCTATAATTCACCCCTCCACTTT.

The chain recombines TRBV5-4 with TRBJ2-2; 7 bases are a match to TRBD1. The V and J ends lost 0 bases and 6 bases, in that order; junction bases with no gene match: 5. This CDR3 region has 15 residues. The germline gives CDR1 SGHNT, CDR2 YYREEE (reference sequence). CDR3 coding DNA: TGTGCCAGCAGCTTGGGAGGGGGCGAGTCCGGGGAGCTGTTTTTT. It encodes CASSLGGGESGELFF.

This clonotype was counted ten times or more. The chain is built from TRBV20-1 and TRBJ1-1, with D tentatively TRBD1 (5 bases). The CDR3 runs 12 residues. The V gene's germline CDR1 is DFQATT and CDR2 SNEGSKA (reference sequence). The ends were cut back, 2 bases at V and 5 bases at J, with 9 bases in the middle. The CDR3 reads CSARQGLTEAFF. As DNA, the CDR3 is TGCAGTGCTAGACAGGGATTGACTGAAGCTTTCTTT.

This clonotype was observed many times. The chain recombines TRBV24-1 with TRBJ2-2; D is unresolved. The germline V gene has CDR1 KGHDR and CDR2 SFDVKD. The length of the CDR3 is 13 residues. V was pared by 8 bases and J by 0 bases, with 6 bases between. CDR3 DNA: TGTGCCACCACGCAGGCGAACACCGGGGAGCTGTTTTTT. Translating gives CATTQANTGELFF.

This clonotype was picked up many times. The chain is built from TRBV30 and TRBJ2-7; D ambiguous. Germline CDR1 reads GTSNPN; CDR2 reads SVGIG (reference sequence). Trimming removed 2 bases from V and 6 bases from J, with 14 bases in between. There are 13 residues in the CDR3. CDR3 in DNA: TGTGCCTGGAGTTTACAAGGTCTCAGCGAGCAGTACTTC. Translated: CAWSLQGLSEQYF.

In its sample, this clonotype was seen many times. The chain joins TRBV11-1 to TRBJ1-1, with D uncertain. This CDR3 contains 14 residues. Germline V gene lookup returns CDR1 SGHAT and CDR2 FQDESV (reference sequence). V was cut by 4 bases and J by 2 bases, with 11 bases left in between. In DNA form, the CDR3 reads TGTGCCAGCAGCTCCCCGTTGCAAAACACTGAAGCTTTCTTT. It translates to CASSSPLQNTEAFF.

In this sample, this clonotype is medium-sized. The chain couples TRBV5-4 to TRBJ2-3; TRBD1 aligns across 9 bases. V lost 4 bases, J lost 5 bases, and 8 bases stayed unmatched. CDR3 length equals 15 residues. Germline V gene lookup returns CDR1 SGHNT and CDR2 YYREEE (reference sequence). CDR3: CASSEAGQGLDTQYF. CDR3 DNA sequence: TGTGCCAGCAGCGAAGCGGGACAGGGTTTAGATACGCAGTATTTT.

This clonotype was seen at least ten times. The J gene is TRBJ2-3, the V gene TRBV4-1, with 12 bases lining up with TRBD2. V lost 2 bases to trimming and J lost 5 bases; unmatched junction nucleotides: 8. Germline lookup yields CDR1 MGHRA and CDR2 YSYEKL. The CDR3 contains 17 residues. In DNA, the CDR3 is TGCGCCAGCAGCCAAATACCGGCTAGCGGGAGGGAAGATACGCAGTATTTT. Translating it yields CASSQIPASGREDTQYF.

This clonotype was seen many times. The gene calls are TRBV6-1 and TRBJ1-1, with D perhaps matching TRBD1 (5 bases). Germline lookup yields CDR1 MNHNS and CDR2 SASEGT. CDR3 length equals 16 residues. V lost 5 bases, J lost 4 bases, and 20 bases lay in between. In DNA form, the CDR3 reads TGTGCCAGCAGTTCGTCAGCGGGGGTCGTACTCACTGAAGCTTTCTTT. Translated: CASSSSAGVVLTEAFF.

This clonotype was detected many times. The CDR3 spells CSANREGGAGGDTQYF. The CDR3 DNA follows: TGCAGTGCCAATAGAGAGGGCGGGGCAGGCGGGGATACGCAGTATTTT. This rearrangement joins TRBV20-1 to TRBJ2-3; weak D call: TRBD2 (6 bases). V was clipped by 6 bases and J by 6 bases, with 25 bases between them. Germline V gene data show CDR1 as DFQATT and CDR2 as SNEGSKA (reference sequence). The length of the CDR3 is 16 residues.

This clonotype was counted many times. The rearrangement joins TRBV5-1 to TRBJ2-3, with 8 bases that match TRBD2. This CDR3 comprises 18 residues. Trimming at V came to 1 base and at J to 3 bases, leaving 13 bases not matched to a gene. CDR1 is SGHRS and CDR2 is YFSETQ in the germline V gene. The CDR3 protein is CASSLTGGAPGTTDTQYF. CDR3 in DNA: TGCGCCAGCAGCTTGACCGGGGGGGCCCCGGGGACGACAGATACGCAGTATTTT.

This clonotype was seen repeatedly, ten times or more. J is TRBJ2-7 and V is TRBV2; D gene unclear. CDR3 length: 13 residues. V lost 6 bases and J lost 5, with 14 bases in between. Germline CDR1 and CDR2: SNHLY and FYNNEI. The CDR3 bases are TGTGCCAGCAGGGCCGTTGGGTTGGACGAGCAGTACTTC. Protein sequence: CASRAVGLDEQYF. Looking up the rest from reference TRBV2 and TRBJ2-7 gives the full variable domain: EPEVTQTPSHQVTQMGQEVILRCVPISNHLYFYWYRQILGQKVEFLVSFYNNEISEKSEIFDDQFSVERPDGSNFTLKIRSTKLEDSAMYFCASRAVGLDEQYFGPGTRLTVT.

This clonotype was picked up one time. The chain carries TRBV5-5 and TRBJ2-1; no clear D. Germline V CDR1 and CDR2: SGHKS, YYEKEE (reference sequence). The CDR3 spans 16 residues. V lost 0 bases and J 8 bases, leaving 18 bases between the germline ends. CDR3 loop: CASSLGWPSAGDEQFF. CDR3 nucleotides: TGTGCCAGCAGCTTGGGTTGGCCATCGGCCGGCGATGAGCAGTTCTTC.

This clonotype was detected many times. CDR3 residues: CASSYDTYNEQFF. Here the CDR3 DNA reads TGTGCCAGCAGTTATGATACCTACAATGAGCAGTTCTTC. The V and J genes are TRBV6-6 and TRBJ2-1; D is undetermined. The CDR3 loop spans 13 amino acids. Per the germline V gene, CDR1 is MNHNY and CDR2 is SVGAGI (reference sequence). The germline V and J ends were trimmed by 3 bases and 2 bases, with 5 bases remaining between them.

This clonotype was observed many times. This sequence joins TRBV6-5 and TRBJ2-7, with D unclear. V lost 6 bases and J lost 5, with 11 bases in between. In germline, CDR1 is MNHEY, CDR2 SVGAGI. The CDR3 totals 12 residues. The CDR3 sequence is CASRPRLNEQYF. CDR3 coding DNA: TGTGCCAGCAGACCGAGGTTGAACGAGCAGTACTTC.

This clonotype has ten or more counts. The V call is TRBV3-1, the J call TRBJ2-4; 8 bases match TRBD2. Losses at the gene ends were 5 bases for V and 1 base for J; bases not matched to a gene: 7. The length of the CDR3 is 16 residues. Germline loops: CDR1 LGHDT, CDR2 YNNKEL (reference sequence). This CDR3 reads CASSAPSGSAKNIQYF. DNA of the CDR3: TGTGCCAGCAGCGCACCTAGCGGGTCGGCCAAAAACATTCAGTACTTC.

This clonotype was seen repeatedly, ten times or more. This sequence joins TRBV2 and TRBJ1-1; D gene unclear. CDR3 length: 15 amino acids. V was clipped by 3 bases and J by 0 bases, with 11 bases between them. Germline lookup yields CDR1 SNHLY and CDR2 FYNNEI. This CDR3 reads CASSDTSTVNTEAFF. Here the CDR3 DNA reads TGTGCCAGCAGTGACACTTCAACAGTGAACACTGAAGCTTTCTTT.

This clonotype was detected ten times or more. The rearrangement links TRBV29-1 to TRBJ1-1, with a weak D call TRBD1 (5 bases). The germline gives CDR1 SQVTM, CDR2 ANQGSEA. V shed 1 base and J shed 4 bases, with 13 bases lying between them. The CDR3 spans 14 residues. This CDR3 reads CSVEAPGLTTEAFF. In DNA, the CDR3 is TGCAGCGTTGAAGCCCCGGGACTGACCACTGAAGCTTTCTTT.

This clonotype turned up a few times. For the CDR3, the DNA is TGTGCCAGCAGTGAAGCCGCTGGGACAGGGAACACAGATACGCAGTATTTT. Its translation is CASSEAAGTGNTDTQYF. The genes are TRBV2 and TRBJ2-3, with TRBD1 matching over 9 bases. In germline, CDR1 is SNHLY, CDR2 FYNNEI. This CDR3 has 17 amino acids. Germline trimming cut 0 bases from V and 2 bases from J; bases unmatched to any gene: 6.

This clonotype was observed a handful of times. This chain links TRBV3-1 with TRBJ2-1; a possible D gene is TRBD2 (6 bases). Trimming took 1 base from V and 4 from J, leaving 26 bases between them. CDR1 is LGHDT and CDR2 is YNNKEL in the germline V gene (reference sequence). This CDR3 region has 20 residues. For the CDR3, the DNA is TGTGCCAGCAGCCAAGGCGGGGTTACCTCTAGGACTGCGGGATACAATGAGCAGTTCTTC. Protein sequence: CASSQGGVTSRTAGYNEQFF.

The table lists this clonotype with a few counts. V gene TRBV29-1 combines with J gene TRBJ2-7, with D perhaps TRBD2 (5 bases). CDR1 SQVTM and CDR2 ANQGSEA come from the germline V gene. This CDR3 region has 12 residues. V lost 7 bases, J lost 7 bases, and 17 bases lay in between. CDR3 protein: CSGSAGPWEQYF. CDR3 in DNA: TGCAGCGGGAGCGCGGGTCCGTGGGAGCAGTACTTC.

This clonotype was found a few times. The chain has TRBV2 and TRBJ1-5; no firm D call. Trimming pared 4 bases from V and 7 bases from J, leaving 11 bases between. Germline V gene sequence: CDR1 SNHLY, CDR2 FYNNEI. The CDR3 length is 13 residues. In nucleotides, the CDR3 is TGTGCCAGCAGTGCCTGGGTTGGGCAGCCCCAGCATTTT. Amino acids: CASSAWVGQPQHF.

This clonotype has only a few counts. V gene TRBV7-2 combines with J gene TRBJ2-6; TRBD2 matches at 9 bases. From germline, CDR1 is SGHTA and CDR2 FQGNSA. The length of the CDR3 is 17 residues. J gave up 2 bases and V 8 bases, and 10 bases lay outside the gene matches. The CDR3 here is CASRKVAGGTGANVLTF. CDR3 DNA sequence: TGTGCCAGCCGGAAGGTGGCGGGAGGGACTGGGGCCAACGTCCTGACTTTC. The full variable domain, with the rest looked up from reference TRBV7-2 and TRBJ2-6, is GAGVSQSPSNKVTEKGKDVELRCDPISGHTALYWYRQSLGQGLEFLIYFQGNSAPDKSGLPSDRFSAERTGGSVSTLTIQRTQQEDSAVYLCASRKVAGGTGANVLTFGAGSRLTVL.

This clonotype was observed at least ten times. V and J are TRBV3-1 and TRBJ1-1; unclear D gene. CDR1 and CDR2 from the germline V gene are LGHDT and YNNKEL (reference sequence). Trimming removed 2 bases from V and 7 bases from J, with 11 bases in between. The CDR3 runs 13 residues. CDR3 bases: TGTGCCAGCAGCCAATTCCTTTCAAATGAAGCTTTCTTT. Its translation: CASSQFLSNEAFF.

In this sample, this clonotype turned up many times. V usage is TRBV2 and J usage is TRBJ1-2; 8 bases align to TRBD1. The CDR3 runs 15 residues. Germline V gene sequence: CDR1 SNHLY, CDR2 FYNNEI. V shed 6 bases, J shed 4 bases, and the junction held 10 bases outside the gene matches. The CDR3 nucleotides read TGTGCCAGCAGCTTTCGGACAGGGCCCTTCTATGGCTACACCTTC. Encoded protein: CASSFRTGPFYGYTF.

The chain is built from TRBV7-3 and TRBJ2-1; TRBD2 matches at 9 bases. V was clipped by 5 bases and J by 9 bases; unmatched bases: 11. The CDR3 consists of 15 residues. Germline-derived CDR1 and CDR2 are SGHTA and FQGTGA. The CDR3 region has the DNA TGTGCCAGCAGCCCGGCTGGGACTAGCTTAGGTGAGCAGTTCTTC. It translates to CASSPAGTSLGEQFF.

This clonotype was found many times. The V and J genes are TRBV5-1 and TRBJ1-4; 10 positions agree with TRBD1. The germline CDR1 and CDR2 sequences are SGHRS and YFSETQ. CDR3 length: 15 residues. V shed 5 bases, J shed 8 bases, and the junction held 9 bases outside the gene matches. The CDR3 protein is CASSSAGTGVEKLFF. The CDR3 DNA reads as TGCGCCAGCAGTTCTGCCGGGACAGGGGTCGAAAAACTGTTTTTT.